This TCR beta chain appears in the sequencing data of a study of control samples from healthy donors and cancer patients. Sequencing used immunoSEQ multiplex PCR; TCRdb keeps in-frame clones, though not all of them. The table has about 410,000 clones, 75% to 95% seen once. Sequenced material: PBMCs. The clonotype comes from a middle-aged man with head and neck cancer.

The CDR3 DNA follows: TGCGCCAGCAGCTTGGGGCCGGGCGGGACCCAGTACTTC. Its protein is CASSLGPGGTQYF. The chain combines TRBV5-1 with TRBJ2-5; D ambiguous. Germline V gene lookup returns CDR1 SGHRS and CDR2 YFSETQ. This CDR3 region has 13 residues. V was shortened by 0 bases and J by 7 bases, with 10 bases between the two germline ends.